The 13 T cell receptor beta chains listed next were all sequenced from one sample in a study of cytomegalovirus exposure and HLA in healthy donors. Researchers ran the PCR with 60 Vbeta and 13 Jbeta primers. Measured with immunoSEQ multiplex PCR; TCRdb has only the in-frame clones, and not every one. The repertoire holds roughly 130,000 clones, with 80% as singletons. Sequencing used PBMCs. All receptors come from a man in his thirties or forties in good health and CMV-seronegative.

The chain links TRBV11-2 to TRBJ1-1; perhaps TRBD1 as D (6 bases). The CDR3 spans 14 residues. Trimming took off 4 bases at V and 4 bases at J, with 13 bases between the two ends. The germline CDR1 and CDR2 sequences are SGHAT and FQNNGV. In nucleotides, the CDR3 is TGTGCCAGCAGCTCACAGGGCGGGAGCACTGAAGCTTTCTTT. The encoded protein is CASSSQGGSTEAFF.

The chain carries TRBV9 and TRBJ1-4; D is unclear. Trimming removed 0 bases at V and 5 bases at J, with 11 bases between. This CDR3 region has 15 residues. Looked up from germline, CDR1 is SGDLS and CDR2 is YYNGEE. The DNA of the CDR3 is TGTGCCAGCAGCGTAGGCCAGGCCCTAAATGAAAAACTGTTTTTT. It is translated as CASSVGQALNEKLFF.

This clone was observed a few times. This CDR3 is CASSDGSSGSTQYF. The CDR3 DNA reads as TGCGCCAGCAGTGATGGGTCTAGCGGGAGCACGCAGTATTTT. The chain links TRBV10-1 to TRBJ2-3; 10 bases agree with TRBD2. The CDR3 spans 14 residues. Germline CDR1 is WNHNN and CDR2 is SYGVQD (reference sequence). The trim removed 3 bases at V and 9 bases at J, leaving 6 bases unmatched.

The chain recombines TRBV15 with TRBJ2-7; the match to TRBD2 covers 8 bases. Germline V gene lookup returns CDR1 LNHNV and CDR2 YYDKDF (reference sequence). The CDR3 contains 15 residues. V lost 4 bases, J lost 0 bases, and 5 bases stayed unmatched. The CDR3 DNA sequence: TGTGCCACCAGCAAGGAAGCGGGAGTCTCCTACGAGCAGTACTTC. Residues: CATSKEAGVSYEQYF.

The V call is TRBV18, the J call TRBJ2-7, with 14 bases identical to TRBD2. The V gene end was trimmed by 5 bases and the J gene end by 4 bases; junction bases not matched to a gene: 4. This CDR3 comprises 15 residues. The germline V gene encodes CDR1 KGHSH and CDR2 LQKENI. The CDR3 spells CASSTGTSGSYEQYF. DNA of the CDR3: TGTGCCAGCTCAACGGGGACTAGCGGGAGTTACGAGCAGTACTTC.

The chain carries TRBV5-1 and TRBJ2-5; possibly TRBD2 for D (5 bases). Trimming cost V 4 bases and J 5 bases, with 18 bases left between them. Per germline, CDR1 SGHRS and CDR2 YFSETQ. This CDR3 region has 15 residues. CDR3 amino acids: CASSPPSGPMETQYF. For the CDR3, the DNA is TGCGCCAGCAGCCCTCCCAGCGGACCTATGGAGACCCAGTACTTC.

V usage is TRBV4-1 and J usage is TRBJ2-7; D not resolved. This CDR3 is built from 13 residues. CDR1 and CDR2 (germline): MGHRA, YSYEKL. Deletions cut 0 bases from V and 3 bases from J, with 6 bases between. The CDR3 spells CASSQDINYEQYF. CDR3 coding DNA: TGCGCCAGCAGCCAAGATATAAACTACGAGCAGTACTTC.

The chain carries TRBV5-1 and TRBJ1-5, with 9 bases matching TRBD1. Trimming at V came to 3 bases and at J to 5 bases, leaving 3 bases not matched to a gene. The CDR3 totals 14 residues. Per the germline V gene, CDR1 is SGHRS and CDR2 is YFSETQ. The CDR3 protein is CASSWGQGDQPQHF. The CDR3 bases are TGCGCCAGCAGCTGGGGACAGGGCGATCAGCCCCAGCATTTT.

The chain joins TRBV5-4 to TRBJ2-5; 10 bases are a match to TRBD2. CDR1 is SGHNT and CDR2 is YYREEE in the germline V gene (reference sequence). Losses at the gene ends were 0 bases for V and 5 bases for J; bases not matched to a gene: 4. The CDR3 is 15 residues long. The CDR3 is CASSLDLAGEETQYF. CDR3 DNA sequence: TGTGCCAGCAGCTTGGATCTAGCGGGAGAGGAGACCCAGTACTTC.

CDR3 DNA: TGTGCCAGCAGTGAGGACAGGGACAACACTGAAGCTTTCTTT. This sequence encodes CASSEDRDNTEAFF. The chain employs TRBV6-5 and TRBJ1-1, with 8 positions matching TRBD1. The V and J ends lost 5 bases and 2 bases, in that order; junction bases with no gene match: 4. This CDR3 region has 14 residues. The germline CDR1 and CDR2 sequences are MNHEY and SVGAGI.

This chain joins TRBV4-1 and TRBJ2-7; possibly TRBD1 for D (7 bases). CDR3 length: 13 amino acids. CDR1 MGHRA and CDR2 YSYEKL come from the germline V gene. Trimming removed 4 bases at V and 3 bases at J, with 10 bases between. The CDR3 here is CASSLQGGYEQYF. CDR3 DNA sequence: TGCGCCAGCAGCCTCCAGGGGGGCTACGAGCAGTACTTC.

Regarding this clone: Sequence at one end of the junction differs from germline and may be a read error. The chain carries TRBV7-9 and TRBJ1-5; 7 nucleotides line up with TRBD1. The germline gives CDR1 SEHNR, CDR2 FQNEAQ (reference sequence). CDR3 size: 18 residues. CDR3 sequence (DNA): TGTTCCAGCGCCAAAGGCACAGGGGACTTTTTTAGCAATCAGCCCCAGCATTTT. Translating it yields CSSAKGTGDFFSNQPQHF.

This clone was recorded only once. The chain combines TRBV5-1 with TRBJ2-5, with 9 bases fitting TRBD2. The germline V gene encodes CDR1 SGHRS and CDR2 YFSETQ. Trimming at V came to 1 base and at J to 6 bases, leaving 13 bases not matched to a gene. CDR3 length: 17 residues. Here the CDR3 reads CASSLLMGEAGGQTQYF. For the CDR3, the DNA is TGCGCCAGCAGCTTGCTTATGGGGGAAGCGGGAGGACAGACCCAGTACTTC.